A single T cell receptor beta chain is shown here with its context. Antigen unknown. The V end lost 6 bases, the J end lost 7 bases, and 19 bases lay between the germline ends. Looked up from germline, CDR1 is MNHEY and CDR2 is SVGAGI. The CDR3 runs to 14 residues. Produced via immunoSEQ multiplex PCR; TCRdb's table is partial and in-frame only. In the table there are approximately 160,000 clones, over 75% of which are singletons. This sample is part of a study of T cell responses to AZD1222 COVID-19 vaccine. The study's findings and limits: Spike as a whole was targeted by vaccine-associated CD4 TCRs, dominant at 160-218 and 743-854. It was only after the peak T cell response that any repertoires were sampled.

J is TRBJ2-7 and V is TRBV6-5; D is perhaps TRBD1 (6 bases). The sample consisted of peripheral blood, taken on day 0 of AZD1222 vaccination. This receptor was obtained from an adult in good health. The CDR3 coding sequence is TGTGCCAGCAGCGGCCGGCAGGGGTCGGGGGAGCAGTACTTC. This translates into CASSGRQGSGEQYF.